Below, one TCR beta chain is given with its context. Its antigen is not yet known. No much larger clone is present one base from it, and per-base qualities are unavailable. The reads were generated on an Illumina NovaSeq 6000. TCRalpha and TCRbeta cDNA libraries were built by 5'RACE with constant-segment primers, adding sample barcodes and unique molecular identifiers. RNA was extracted from every sample with Trizol reagent. Library amplification was performed in two PCR steps, and a second sample barcode and Illumina TruSeq adapters were introduced in the second step. Sequencing of the libraries was done on an Illumina NovaSeq, producing 2 x 150 bp paired-end reads. The source study handled its data this way. The reads were demultiplexed and collapsed into UMI-guided consensus sequences using migec v1.2.7. Using mixcr v2.1.11, the UMI consensuses were aligned to TRA and TRB V and J templates and assembled into clonotypes. A clonotype was counted as expanded or contracted only if both edgeR and NoisET called the change significant, with noise models trained on biological replicates. For edgeR calls, the cutoffs were a false discovery rate-adjusted p below 0.01 and a log2 fold-change threshold of 1. PCA with hierarchical clustering of max-normalized trajectories of the 1000 most abundant clonotypes was used as exploratory dynamics analysis. Each responding clone was given a CD4 or CD8 phenotype based on the CD4+ and CD8+ repertoires, which had been sequenced separately. Using fastp trimming at Q25 and MiXCR clonotype assembly, TCRdb reanalyzed the public sequencing data and kept in-frame beta chains. Records with the same CDR3 protein are collapsed into one entry carrying the most frequent genes and DNA. The V and J calls here are based on TCRdb, not the publication. The sample profile shows about 400,000 distinct CDR3 sequences; 23% of them were found once. Less than 15% of the sample lies in the top ten.

This record comes from a study of T-cell memory formation after mild COVID-19 (dated by TCRdb to about 2021). About the investigation overall: TCR sequence clusters from the two donors were largely donor specific. The cohort comprised two young, previously healthy adult volunteers, one female and one male. In a couple of donors, T-cell clones that expanded and contracted after mild COVID-19 were tracked by sequencing TCRalpha and TCRbeta repertoires over time. General findings and caveats noted by the study authors: Contracting CD4+ clones were found mainly in CM and EM memory subsets, while CD8+ clones were enriched in EMRA. Some responding clones were detected in pre-infection memory, suggesting pre-existing cross-reactive memory T cells joined the SARS-CoV-2 response. Only two mild cases were covered by the study, and larger cohorts that include severe cases with pre-infection samples were considered necessary. The second-wave clones that peaked on day 37 were not confirmed to be SARS-CoV-2 specific. Clones contracting from day 15 to 85 had balanced CD4/CD8 phenotypes, while a second wave expanding from day 15 to 37 was biased towards CD4+.

Ficoll-Paque density gradient centrifugation was the method used to isolate PBMCs. Per the germline V gene (reference sequence), SEHNR is the CDR1 and FQNEAQ is the CDR2. V is shortened by 0 bases, J by 6 bases, and the region joining them spans 8 bases. The CDR3 numbers 13 residues from cysteine through phenylalanine. Only the CDR3 region is kept as DNA, spanning 39 bases read in frame from base 1. The sequenced sample was PBMCs or a T cell subset sorted from them (not recorded which). The receptor's source is an adult woman who had mild COVID-19 (a few samples of this study predate the infection). The sample titles of this study are shuffled in the database, so cell type and time point are left out; the donor was told from shared clones. The sequence is built from TRBV7-9 and TRBJ1-2; no confident D gene assignment can be made. The DNA sequence is as follows: TGTGCCAGCAGCTTAGCGCCCCAAGATGGCTACACCTTC. This codes for CASSLAPQDGYTF.